Described below is a single T cell receptor (beta chain) sequence and its context. Enrolment of Seattle patients took place during active infection, and they were followed longitudinally. This CDR3 has 14 amino acids. V gave up 4 bases and J gave up 6 bases, with 16 bases separating them. The germline V gene encodes CDR1 SGHRS and CDR2 YFSETQ. This sample is part of a study of blood T cell repertoires in COVID-19. Study details: Specimens from acute and convalescent COVID-19 originated in the United States, Italy and Spain. T cells, B-cell-depleted T cells, or PBMCs provided the cDNA or gDNA that served as material.

As processed by the authors: Estimates of nucleated cell counts were drawn from the amplification of reference gene primers. TCRdb keeps only in-frame clones here, not all; method: immunoSEQ multiplex PCR. V and J calls and clone size are those listed in that table; D and trimming were worked out from the DNA. The sample consists of some 110,000 clones, 60% to 85% of them appearing once. This chain uses TRBV5-1 with TRBJ1-1; D might be TRBD1 (6 bases). The sequenced material came from peripheral blood. This TCR derives from a man older than 75 with COVID-19, enrolled during active disease. The CDR3 nucleotides read TGCGCCAGCAGCCGTGAGGGGCCAGGGGCTGAAGCTTTCTTT. It codes for CASSREGPGAEAFF.